These 8 T cell receptor beta chains originate from one sample sequenced in a study of T-cell reconstitution after alpha-beta-depleted transplantation in children. The authors prepared the TCRbeta library with unique molecular identifiers. TCRdb re-called the PCR reads through MiXCR, storing one row per CDR3 protein. Found here are approximately 250,000 distinct CDR3 sequences, under 30% of them singletons; the top ten hold more than 2%. The sample here was PBMCs, taken before TCRalphabeta/CD19-depleted stem cell transplant. These receptors originate from a girl aged 2-10 years with Fanconi anemia, due to receive a stem cell transplant.

The chain combines TRBV6-5 with TRBJ1-1; D is unclear. The germline V gene encodes CDR1 MNHEY and CDR2 SVGAGI. V was clipped by 3 bases and J by 8 bases, with 13 bases between them. This CDR3 region has 13 residues. The DNA for the CDR3 is TGTGCCAGCAGTTATAGATCTTTGGGGGAAGCTTTCTTT. Translating gives CASSYRSLGEAFF.

This clonotype occurred many times. This rearrangement joins TRBV27 to TRBJ2-1; a weak D match, TRBD2 (5 bases). Germline-derived CDR1 and CDR2 are MNHEY and SMNVEV (reference sequence). Between the trimmed V and J ends, which lost 5 bases and 10 bases, there was a span of 12 bases. The CDR3 extends over 12 amino acids. The CDR3 here is CASSAPSNEQFF. In DNA form, the CDR3 reads TGTGCCAGCAGTGCGCCTAGCAACGAGCAGTTCTTC.

The V call is TRBV30, the J call TRBJ2-2; D is unresolved. V was trimmed by 2 bases and J by 6 bases, leaving 13 bases between them. Germline assignment: CDR1 GTSNPN and CDR2 SVGIG (reference sequence). This CDR3 is built from 14 residues. CDR3 nucleotide sequence: TGTGCCTGGAGTTCGGATGAGGTCCCCGGGGAGCTGTTTTTT. Residues: CAWSSDEVPGELFF.

The chain joins TRBV14 to TRBJ2-1; tentatively, D is TRBD1 (6 bases). Germline V CDR1 and CDR2: SGHDN, FVKESK. Trimming took 6 bases from V and 3 from J, leaving 15 bases between them. The CDR3 loop spans 15 amino acids. The CDR3: CASSWVRGSYNEQFF. The CDR3 DNA sequence: TGTGCCAGCAGTTGGGTTAGGGGGAGCTACAATGAGCAGTTCTTC.

This clonotype occurred many times. The V and J genes are TRBV28 and TRBJ2-7, with TRBD2 matching 7 bases. The CDR3 totals 15 residues. Trimming at V came to 4 bases and at J to 2 bases, leaving 8 bases not matched to a gene. Per the germline V gene, CDR1 is MDHEN and CDR2 is SYDVKM. CDR3 coding DNA: TGTGCCAGCAGTTATCTAGCGGACCACCCCTACGAGCAGTACTTC. This translates into CASSYLADHPYEQYF.

The chain carries TRBV6-4 and TRBJ2-7, with D unresolved. Germline-derived CDR1 and CDR2 are MRHNA and SNTAGT. The CDR3 is 16 residues long. V was cut by 1 base and J by 0 bases, with 13 bases left in between. The CDR3 sequence is CASSDWADFSSYEQYF. The CDR3 DNA follows: TGTGCCAGCAGTGACTGGGCAGATTTTAGCTCCTACGAGCAGTACTTC.

The chain combines TRBV6-2 or TRBV6-3 with TRBJ2-4; tentatively, D is TRBD1 (6 bases). V lost 5 bases and J lost 8, with 22 bases in between. This CDR3 has 16 amino acids. In germline, CDR1 is MNHEY, CDR2 SVGEGT. CDR3 in amino acids: CASSSRGILAVDIQYF. The CDR3 bases are TGTGCCAGCAGTAGTAGGGGGATCTTAGCAGTTGACATTCAGTACTTC.

This clonotype was found many times. The chain is built from TRBV6-1 and TRBJ2-7, with D maybe TRBD2 (6 bases). Germline lookup yields CDR1 MNHNS and CDR2 SASEGT. CDR3 length equals 16 residues. The germline V and J ends were trimmed by 4 bases and 3 bases, with 19 bases remaining between them. The CDR3 DNA sequence: TGTGCCAGCAGTGTCCCTACCCGGGGGAAGGGCTACGAGCAGTACTTC. The encoded protein is CASSVPTRGKGYEQYF.